The present TCR beta chain was sequenced within a study of cytomegalovirus exposure and HLA in healthy donors. 60 Vbeta and 13 Jbeta primers were used in PCR. Sequencing was performed with immunoSEQ multiplex PCR; in TCRdb, only in-frame clones are kept and a portion is missing. The sample lists 150,000 to 200,000 clones, approximately 82% seen once, with just over 2% in the top ten. The CDR3 has 13 residues. CDR1 is SGHNT and CDR2 is YENEEA in the germline V gene. The V gene end was trimmed by 4 bases and the J gene end by 5 bases; junction bases not matched to a gene: 3. The origin of this receptor is a woman under 30 in good health and CMV-seropositive. Material for sequencing was PBMCs. The chain joins TRBV11-3 to TRBJ2-3, with 7 bases that match TRBD2. The CDR3 DNA sequence: TGTGCCAGCAGCTATACGGGGGGAGATACGCAGTATTTT. It is translated as CASSYTGGDTQYF.